This entry describes one T cell receptor beta chain. These data belong to a study of control samples from healthy donors and cancer patients. Profiling relied on immunoSEQ multiplex PCR, and the TCRdb table lists in-frame clones only, not all of them. The sample holds 90,000 to 100,000 clones; approximately 80% are singletons and the top ten take roughly a tenth. The CDR3 runs to 15 residues. CDR1 and CDR2 (germline): LNHDA, SQIVND (reference sequence). With V trimmed by 3 bases and J by 2 bases, 4 bases remained unmatched. The clonotype was recovered from a woman aged 25 to 39 in good health. V is TRBV19 and J is TRBJ1-5; TRBD1 matches 7 bases. Material for sequencing was blood. The CDR3 here is CASSIGTDRNQPQHF. CDR3 DNA sequence: TGTGCCAGTAGTATTGGGACAGACCGCAATCAGCCCCAGCATTTT. Drawing the rest from reference TRBV19 and TRBJ1-5, the complete variable domain is DGGITQSPKYLFRKEGQNVTLSCEQNLNHDAMYWYRQDPGQGLRLIYYSQIVNDFQKGDIAEGYSVSREKKESFPLTVTSAQKNPTAFYLCASSIGTDRNQPQHFGDGTRLSIL.